These T cell receptor beta chains were read from a single sample in a study of blood T cell repertoires in COVID-19. Sequencing used immunoSEQ multiplex PCR; TCRdb keeps in-frame clones, though not all of them. The data contain tens of thousands of clones, 70% to 90% of them singletons. The sequencing input was peripheral blood. Every receptor here comes from a woman at least 80 years old with COVID-19, enrolled during active disease. CDR3s include the opening cysteine and the closing phenylalanine or tryptophan. A D gene is named only where the DNA matches it firmly. The size field is filled for only some rows; it gives once, few, many or a size class.

TRBJ2-7	TRBV14	NA	NA	CASSQVTGEQYF	TGTGCCAGCAGCCAAGTTACGGGCGAGCAGTACTTC
TRBJ1-3	TRBV12-3/TRBV12-4	NA	NA	CASTIQRNTIYF	TGTGCCAGCACTATACAGAGAAACACCATATATTTT
TRBJ1-1	TRBV14	NA	NA	CASSQPLDRINTEAFF	TGTGCCAGCAGCCAACCTCTTGACAGGATCAACACTGAAGCTTTCTTT
TRBJ1-5	TRBV10-1	NA	NA	CASMENSSNQPQHF	TGCGCCAGCATGGAGAATAGTAGCAATCAGCCCCAGCATTTT
TRBJ2-7	TRBV30	NA	NA	CAWEAGSIEQYF	TGTGCCTGGGAGGCGGGTTCCATCGAGCAGTACTTC
TRBJ1-5	TRBV19	NA	TRBD1	CASSKRQGGNQPQHF	TGTGCCAGTAGTAAAAGACAGGGGGGCAATCAGCCCCAGCATTTT
TRBJ1-4	TRBV3-1/TRBV3-2	once	NA	CASSRGLREKLFF	TGTGCCAGCAGCCGAGGGTTGAGGGAAAAACTGTTTTTT
TRBJ1-1	TRBV10-3	once	TRBD1	CAISERDRSTEAFF	TGTGCCATCAGTGAGCGGGACAGGAGCACTGAAGCTTTCTTT
TRBJ1-1	TRBV6-6	once	TRBD1	CASSSGQLMNTEAFF	TGTGCCAGCAGTTCGGGACAGCTTATGAACACTGAAGCTTTCTTT
TRBJ2-4	TRBV2	NA	NA	CASRGVNLIQYF	TGTGCCAGCAGAGGGGTGAATTTGATTCAGTACTTC
TRBJ1-2	TRBV10-3	NA	NA	CAFRDSNDYGYTF	TGTGCCTTCCGGGACTCGAATGACTATGGCTACACCTTC
TRBJ2-7	TRBV5-6	NA	NA	CASSFSGTGREQYF	TGTGCCAGCAGCTTTTCCGGGACTGGCAGGGAGCAGTACTTC
TRBJ2-3	TRBV6-5	NA	TRBD1	CASSLQGAGDTQYF	TGTGCCAGCAGTTTACAGGGGGCGGGAGATACGCAGTATTTT
TRBJ2-5	TRBV2	NA	TRBD2	CASTKMTSGAVETQYF	TGTGCCAGCACCAAAATGACTAGCGGGGCCGTTGAGACCCAGTACTTC
TRBJ1-4	TRBV18	NA	TRBD1	CASSPSGQVPTNEKLFF	TGTGCCAGCTCACCTTCGGGACAGGTCCCCACTAATGAAAAACTGTTTTTT
TRBJ1-2	TRBV6-5	NA	TRBD1	CASSYSSGGWGYTF	TGTGCCAGCAGTTACAGTTCAGGGGGCTGGGGCTACACCTTC
TRBJ2-7	TRBV7-2	NA	NA	CASSYRDNSYEQYF	TGTGCCAGCAGCTACCGGGACAACTCCTACGAGCAGTACTTC
TRBJ2-3	TRBV3-1/TRBV3-2	NA	TRBD2	CASSQEGLASGTQYF	TGTGCCAGCAGCCAAGAGGGACTAGCCTCAGGTACGCAGTATTTT
TRBJ2-2	TRBV6-5	NA	TRBD2	CASTKGRGAGELFF	TGTGCCAGCACCAAGGGGAGGGGTGCCGGGGAGCTGTTTTTT
TRBJ2-4	TRBV2	few	NA	CASSADKAQYF	TGTGCCAGCAGTGCGGACAAAGCTCAGTACTTC
TRBJ2-5	TRBV3-1/TRBV3-2	NA	NA	CASTPTRETQETQYF	TGTGCCAGCACACCTACCCGGGAGACTCAAGAGACCCAGTACTTC
TRBJ2-7	TRBV2	NA	NA	CASSLGSAGSYEQYF	TGTGCCAGCAGCCTGGGTAGTGCAGGCTCCTACGAGCAGTACTTC
TRBJ1-4	TRBV7-9	NA	TRBD1	CASSLSRGREEKLFF	TGTGCCAGCAGCTTATCCAGGGGGCGTGAGGAAAAACTGTTTTTT
TRBJ2-5	TRBV2	once	TRBD2	CASGLAVQETQYF	TGTGCCAGCGGCCTAGCGGTGCAAGAGACCCAGTACTTC
TRBJ1-1	TRBV5-4	NA	TRBD1	CASSLKEGALMNTEAFF	TGTGCCAGCAGCTTGAAAGAGGGGGCCCTTATGAACACTGAAGCTTTCTTT
TRBJ2-7	TRBV3-1/TRBV3-2	NA	NA	CASSRRGGGAYEQYF	TGTGCCAGCAGCCGCAGGGGTGGGGGGGCCTACGAGCAGTACTTC
TRBJ1-2	TRBV6-5	NA	TRBD1	CASSDSGTGNYGYTF	TGTGCCAGCAGTGACTCCGGGACAGGCAACTATGGCTACACCTTC
TRBJ1-1	TRBV6-5	NA	NA	CATLQRNTEAFF	TGTGCCACCCTACAGAGGAACACTGAAGCTTTCTTT
TRBJ1-6	TRBV2	NA	NA	CASKSWSPDSPLHF	TGTGCCAGCAAGTCATGGAGCCCCGATTCACCCCTCCACTTT
TRBJ1-4	TRBV6-6	NA	TRBD1	CATDRTGVEEKLFF	TGTGCCACGGATCGGACAGGGGTCGAGGAAAAACTGTTTTTT
TRBJ2-7	TRBV9	NA	TRBD1	CASSVGLRTGVNEQYF	TGTGCCAGCAGCGTGGGTCTCCGGACAGGGGTCAACGAGCAGTACTTC
TRBJ1-5	TRBV12-5	NA	TRBD1	CASGLGQGVGNQPQHF	TGTGCTAGTGGTTTGGGCCAGGGGGTAGGGAATCAGCCCCAGCATTTT
TRBJ2-1	TRBV27	NA	TRBD1	CASSPDRGPYNEQFF	TGTGCCAGCAGCCCAGACAGGGGCCCCTACAATGAGCAGTTCTTC
TRBJ2-5	TRBV4-1	NA	TRBD2	CASSQDGSAAGVEETQYF	TGCGCCAGCAGCCAAGATGGGAGTGCGGCGGGGGTGGAAGAGACCCAGTACTTC
TRBJ1-2	TRBV4-2	NA	NA	CASSQSGRGDGYTF	TGTGCCAGCAGCCAATCGGGGAGGGGGGATGGCTACACCTTC
TRBJ2-2	TRBV6-6	once	NA	CASSYRGGTGELFF	TGTGCCAGCAGTTACAGGGGCGGCACCGGGGAGCTGTTTTTT
TRBJ1-1	TRBV3-1/TRBV3-2	NA	NA	CASSQDSLGGDHTEAFF	TGTGCCAGCAGCCAAGATTCGCTTGGGGGGGACCACACTGAAGCTTTCTTT
TRBJ2-2	TRBV30	NA	NA	CAWSPQGTGELFF	TGTGCCTGGAGTCCACAGGGTACCGGGGAGCTGTTTTTT
TRBJ2-2	TRBV27	NA	NA	CASSLLLGAGTGELFF	TGTGCCAGCAGTTTGTTATTGGGGGCCGGCACCGGGGAGCTGTTTTTT
TRBJ2-3	TRBV10-3	NA	TRBD2	CAITSGGFADTQYF	TGTGCCATCACTAGCGGGGGCTTCGCAGATACGCAGTATTTT
TRBJ1-5	TRBV6-1	NA	TRBD1	CASSEATGGWSQHF	TGTGCCAGCAGTGAAGCGACAGGGGGGTGGTCCCAGCATTTT
TRBJ2-7	TRBV6-5	few	NA	CASSYSTGYEQYF	TGTGCCAGCAGTTACTCGACAGGCTACGAGCAGTACTTC
TRBJ1-4	TRBV6-5	NA	NA	CASSLMVGTNEKLFF	TGTGCCAGCAGTCTCATGGTTGGCACTAATGAAAAACTGTTTTTT
TRBJ2-5	TRBV7-9	NA	TRBD2	CASSLGSGAPGETQYF	TGTGCCAGCAGCTTGGGTAGCGGGGCACCAGGAGAGACCCAGTACTTC
TRBJ1-2	TRBV30	NA	NA	CACTRAPGGGYTF	TGTGCCTGCACTAGGGCTCCGGGGGGCGGCTACACCTTC
TRBJ2-6	TRBV10-2	NA	TRBD2	CASRREGASSGANVLTF	TGCGCCAGCAGGCGGGAGGGGGCGAGCTCTGGGGCCAACGTCCTGACTTTC
TRBJ2-5	TRBV7-2	NA	NA	CASSYRQGLETQYF	TGTGCCAGCAGCTATCGACAGGGACTGGAGACCCAGTACTTC